The 25 T cell receptor beta chains listed next were all sequenced from one sample in a study of T cells in women clearing cervical HPV infection. Generated by immunoSEQ multiplex PCR, the TCRdb table keeps only in-frame clones and is missing some. This specimen shows under 45,000 clones; the ten leading clones hold around 6.5%. Sequenced: blood buffy coat. These receptor sequences come from a woman between 18 and 70 years old with a cervical HPV16 infection that either progressed to CIN3+ or cleared (not recorded which).

Note on this clone: Read data end 3 residues before the CDR3 end; the end is taken from the germline J gene. The rearrangement joins TRBV7-2 to TRBJ2-7; tentatively, D is TRBD1 or TRBD2 (5 bases each). V lost 5 bases to trimming and J lost 6 bases, with 14 bases between them. Germline CDR1 and CDR2: SGHTA and FQGNSA. This CDR3 is 13 amino acids long. CDR3 loop: CASSQEEGFEQYF. The covered CDR3 bases are TGTGCCAGCAGCCAGGAAGAGGGGTTCGAG. The full variable domain, its missing parts supplied by reference TRBV7-2 and TRBJ2-7, is GAGVSQSPSNKVTEKGKDVELRCDPISGHTALYWYRQSLGQGLEFLIYFQGNSAPDKSGLPSDRFSAERTGGSVSTLTIQRTQQEDSAVYLCASSQEEGFEQYFGPGTRLTVT.

On this clone itself: Read sequence stops 3 residues before the CDR3 end, and the germline J gene provides the missing end. The chain recombines TRBV29-1 with TRBJ1-1, with TRBD1 matching over 8 bases. The germline gives CDR1 SQVTM, CDR2 ANQGSEA. Trimming cost V 4 bases and J 0 bases; bases outside gene matches: 13. The CDR3 has 17 amino acids. The CDR3 DNA, read in part, is TGCAGCGTTGTAAGTGGGCAGGGGGCGGGACTGAACACTGAA. This sequence encodes CSVVSGQGAGLNTE. The CDR3 as a whole reads CSVVSGQGAGLNTEAFF.

CDR3 amino acids: CASSPSGGRPYNEQFF. CDR3 bases read: TGTGCCAGCAGCCCCTCGGGGGGGAGGCCCTACAATGAG. The chain uses TRBV28 and TRBJ2-1; 8 bases align to TRBD2. Coverage ceases 3 residues before the CDR3 finishes, and the germline J gene fills in the end. Germline V gene sequence: CDR1 MDHEN, CDR2 SYDVKM. Losses at the gene ends were 6 bases for V and 2 bases for J; bases not matched to a gene: 9. This CDR3 is 16 amino acids long.

Remarks on this clone: The read comes to an end 3 residues before the CDR3 does, leaving the germline J gene to fill in the end. The rearrangement uses TRBV19 and TRBJ2-3; perhaps TRBD2 as D (6 bases). Germline V gene lookup returns CDR1 LNHDA and CDR2 SQIVND (reference sequence). V was shortened by 4 bases and J by 0 bases, with 8 bases between the two germline ends. The CDR3 consists of 14 residues. CDR3 DNA (partial): TGTGCCAGTAGTAGGGCGGGGAGCACAGATACG. Protein sequence: CASSRAGSTDT. Given in full, the CDR3 is CASSRAGSTDTQYF.

Turning to this clone: The read ends 3 residues before the CDR3 terminus; that terminus is restored from the germline J gene. The chain is built from TRBV6-2 or TRBV6-3 and TRBJ2-5, with a tentative D call TRBD2 (6 bases). Germline CDR1 reads MNHEY; CDR2 reads SVGEGT. The germline V and J ends were trimmed by 7 bases and 3 bases, with 9 bases remaining between them. The CDR3 extends over 12 amino acids. Incomplete CDR3 DNA: TGTGCCAGCACCCGGAGGGAAGAGACC. Residues: CASTRREET. The whole CDR3 is CASTRREETQYF.

About this clone itself: Sequencing ends 3 residues short of the CDR3 end; the germline J gene provides the rest. The chain uses TRBV5-6 and TRBJ2-3, with 14 bases aligning to TRBD2. Losses at the gene ends were 4 bases for V and 4 bases for J; bases not matched to a gene: 2. This CDR3 has 15 residues. Germline assignment: CDR1 SGHDT and CDR2 YYEEEE. CDR3 DNA (partial): TGTGCCAGCAGCGGACTAGCGGGGGGAGCAGATACG. Protein product: CASSGLAGGADT. The full-length CDR3 reads as CASSGLAGGADTQYF.

Comments on this clone: Coverage ceases 3 residues before the CDR3 finishes, and the germline J gene fills in the end. This chain links TRBV7-8 with TRBJ1-3; D ambiguous. This CDR3 contains 15 residues. Per germline, CDR1 SGHVS and CDR2 FQNEAQ. Trimming removed 6 bases from V and 0 bases from J, with 12 bases in between. CDR3 region: CASSLGGTSGNTIYF. CDR3 DNA (partial): TGTGCCAGCAGTCTAGGAGGTACCTCTGGAAACACC.

Details on this clone: A junction boundary mismatches the germline segment, possibly from a read error. The read stops 3 residues short of the end of the CDR3; the missing end is completed from the germline J gene. Additional DNA sequences in this sample encode the identical CDR3. The chain links TRBV7-6 to TRBJ1-3, with D possibly TRBD1 on 5 matching bases. Germline V CDR1 and CDR2: SGHVS, FNYEAQ. This CDR3 spans 17 amino acids. The CDR3 loop is CASSLWAGLVAGNTIYF. The CDR3 bases that were read are TGTGCCAGCAGCTTATGGGCAGGGTTGGTGGCTGGAAACACA.

A remark on this clone: The read ends 3 residues early relative to the CDR3; the germline J gene fills the gap. This chain links TRBV19 with TRBJ2-4, with D perhaps matching TRBD2 (7 bases). The CDR3 runs to 14 residues. Per the germline V gene, CDR1 is LNHDA and CDR2 is SQIVND (reference sequence). The CDR3 sequence is CASSIPGGNYGQYF. Partial CDR3 DNA: TGTGCCAGTAGTATACCGGGGGGCAACTATGGT.

To note about this clone: Read data end 3 residues before the CDR3 end; the end is taken from the germline J gene. The rearrangement uses TRBV7-9 and TRBJ1-1; the D gene is possibly TRBD1 (5 bases). The CDR3 is 14 residues long. V lost 8 bases, J lost 0 bases, and 13 bases lay in between. Germline CDR1 SEHNR, CDR2 FQNEAQ (reference sequence). The sequenced part of the CDR3 DNA is TGTGCCAGCCGGCAGGGCAGGGTGAACACTGAA. This codes for CASRQGRVNTE. The entire CDR3 protein is CASRQGRVNTEAFF.

Regarding this clone: The missing CDR3 end, 3 residues past where the read stops, is filled in from the germline J gene. The chain combines TRBV5-6 with TRBJ1-2, with 7 bases identical to TRBD1. V lost 4 bases, J lost 6 bases, and 6 bases stayed unmatched. Germline-derived CDR1 and CDR2 are SGHDT and YYEEEE. The CDR3 runs to 13 residues. The covered CDR3 bases are TGTGCCAGCAGCGCGGGGACAGCACATGGC. Translation: CASSAGTAHG. The CDR3 in full is CASSAGTAHGYTF.

As for this clone: The sequence runs out 3 residues before the end of the CDR3; the remainder is reconstructed from the germline J gene. The rearrangement uses TRBV30 and TRBJ2-1; D is ambiguous. CDR1 and CDR2 (germline): GTSNPN, SVGIG (reference sequence). The CDR3 runs to 12 residues. Trimming shortened V by 4 bases and J by 9 bases, and 13 bases separated the two germline ends. The CDR3 region is CAWTPKTGEQFF. The part of the CDR3 DNA that was read is TGTGCCTGGACCCCCAAAACCGGTGAG.

Worth noting for this clone: The read ends 3 residues shy of where the CDR3 ends; the end is completed using the germline J gene. The chain carries TRBV20-1 and TRBJ1-2, with 9 bases aligning to TRBD1. The J segment lost 1 base and the V segment lost 2 bases, leaving 5 bases of the junction unmatched. The CDR3 spans 15 residues. The germline CDR1 and CDR2 sequences are DFQATT and SNEGSKA (reference sequence). CDR3 amino acids: CSARSRTGVNYGYTF. CDR3 DNA, as far as it was read: TGCAGTGCTAGATCCCGGACAGGGGTTAACTATGGC.

Remarks on this clone: The junction departs from germline at one end; a sequencing error may be responsible. From the germline J gene comes the end of the CDR3, since the read stops 3 residues before it. This sample also contains other DNA sequences that code for the same CDR3. The rearrangement joins TRBV5-1 to TRBJ1-3; D may be TRBD1 (5 bases). Germline V CDR1 and CDR2: SGHRS, YFSETQ. This CDR3 spans 16 amino acids. Incomplete CDR3 DNA: TGCGCCAGCAGCTTGGCCGGGGGAGTATCTGGAAACACT. As protein: CASSLAGGVSGNT. The full CDR3 protein is CASSLAGGVSGNTIYF.

Comments on this clone: Read coverage stops 3 residues before the CDR3 terminus; the germline J gene supplies the remainder. V is TRBV7-9 and J is TRBJ2-3, with 7 positions matching TRBD2. The germline CDR1 and CDR2 sequences are SEHNR and FQNEAQ (reference sequence). Trimming at V came to 10 bases and at J to 4 bases, leaving 5 bases not matched to a gene. This CDR3 comprises 12 residues. The part of the CDR3 DNA that was read is TGTGCCACGGCGGGAGCGGCAGATACG. It translates to CATAGAADT. The whole CDR3 reads CATAGAADTQYF. The variable domain in full, with the rest retrieved from reference TRBV7-9 and TRBJ2-3, is DTGVSQNPRHKITKRGQNVTFRCDPISEHNRLYWYRQTLGQGPEFLTYFQNEAQLEKSRLLSDRFSAERPKGSFSTLEIQRTEQGDSAMYLCATAGAADTQYFGPGTRLTVL.

Regarding this clone: The read falls 3 residues short of the CDR3 end, and the missing part is taken from the germline J gene. The chain links TRBV13 to TRBJ1-1, with 7 nucleotides matching TRBD1. Germline V gene data show CDR1 as PRHDT and CDR2 as FYEKMQ (reference sequence). CDR3 length: 13 residues. V gave up 5 bases and J gave up 5 bases; unmatched junction bases: 5. CDR3 DNA (partial): TGTGCCAGCAGCCTCCGACAGGGAACTGAA. Translating it yields CASSLRQGTE. Given in full, the CDR3 is CASSLRQGTEAFF.

A remark on this clone: The read terminates 3 residues ahead of where the CDR3 ends, so the germline J gene completes it. The V call is TRBV2, the J call TRBJ2-3, with 8 bases matching TRBD1. The CDR3 loop spans 14 amino acids. Germline V gene data show CDR1 as SNHLY and CDR2 as FYNNEI. CDR3 amino acids: CASSPDRGYQPQYF. CDR3 DNA (partial): TGTGCCAGCAGTCCAGACAGGGGTTACCAGCCG.

The chain's CDR3 is CASSQAPGTEAFF. The CDR3 bases that were read are TGTGCCAGCAGCCAAGCTCCGGGTACTGAA. The gene calls are TRBV14 and TRBJ1-1, with unresolved D. The DNA ends 3 residues before the CDR3 does, and the rest of the CDR3 is filled in from the germline J gene. The germline V gene encodes CDR1 SGHDN and CDR2 FVKESK. This CDR3 has 13 residues. V was pared by 1 base and J by 5 bases, with 8 bases between.

A word on this clone: The read terminates 3 residues before the CDR3 end, so the remaining end is supplied by the germline J gene. V and J are TRBV30 and TRBJ2-5, with D possibly TRBD1 on 6 matching bases. V lost 0 bases, J lost 5 bases, and 16 bases lay in between. The CDR3 is 15 amino acids. Looked up from germline, CDR1 is GTSNPN and CDR2 is SVGIG (reference sequence). The DNA read from the CDR3 is TGTGCCTGGAGTGTAGGTGCCAGGGGATTTGAGACC. Translation: CAWSVGARGFET. The whole CDR3 reads CAWSVGARGFETQYF.

CDR3 in amino acids: CASSLIPVEQFF. The DNA read from the CDR3 is TGTGCCAGCAGCTTAATCCCGGTTGAG. The rearrangement links TRBV7-9 to TRBJ2-1, with D unclear. The read finishes 3 residues shy of the CDR3 end, and the germline J gene is used to complete it. Germline V CDR1 and CDR2: SEHNR, FQNEAQ (reference sequence). The V end lost 2 bases, the J end lost 9 bases, and 8 bases lay between the germline ends. This CDR3 contains 12 residues.

This clone is medium-sized by frequency. The CDR3 end lies 3 residues beyond the end of the read and is filled in from the germline J gene. The chain couples TRBV5-6 to TRBJ1-2; D is perhaps TRBD1 (5 bases). The CDR3 covers 14 residues. Looked up from germline, CDR1 is SGHDT and CDR2 is YYEEEE. The V end lost 2 bases, the J end lost 4 bases, and 12 bases lay between the germline ends. The CDR3 sequence is CASSFAGTAYGYTF. The sequenced CDR3 bases are TGTGCCAGCAGCTTCGCCGGGACTGCCTATGGC. Based on the CDR3 plus reference TRBV5-6 and TRBJ1-2, the full variable domain is DAGVTQSPTHLIKTRGQQVTLRCSPKSGHDTVSWYQQALGQGPQFIFQYYEEEERQRGNFPDRFSGHQFPNYSSELNVNALLLGDSALYLCASSFAGTAYGYTFGSGTRLTVV.

A word on this clone: The read halts 3 residues ahead of the CDR3 end, with the missing end drawn from the germline J gene. The V and J genes are TRBV7-3 and TRBJ2-4; 7 nucleotides line up with TRBD2. Germline CDR1 is SGHTA and CDR2 is FQGTGA. V lost 10 bases and J lost 5; bases outside the gene matches: 2. This CDR3 contains 11 residues. Here the CDR3 reads CANGGENIQYF. The sequenced part of the CDR3 DNA is TGTGCCAATGGGGGGGAAAACATT.

In the case of this clone: The sequenced fragment ends 3 residues before the CDR3 boundary, so the rest is inferred from the germline J gene. V usage is TRBV7-9 and J usage is TRBJ1-2; D possibly corresponds to TRBD1 (6 bases). CDR1 and CDR2 (germline): SEHNR, FQNEAQ (reference sequence). V was clipped by 3 bases and J by 2 bases, with 10 bases between them. CDR3 length: 14 residues. Incomplete CDR3 DNA: TGTGCCAGCAGCTTTTCCGGACAGAACTATGGC. Translation: CASSFSGQNYG. The CDR3 as a whole reads CASSFSGQNYGYTF.

Of note for this clone: The read finishes 3 residues shy of the CDR3 end, and the germline J gene is used to complete it. The V and J genes are TRBV7-2 and TRBJ1-2; TRBD1 aligns across 8 bases. This CDR3 region has 15 residues. J was trimmed by 7 bases and V by 2 bases; bases with no gene match: 9. Germline V gives CDR1 SGHTA, CDR2 FQGNSA. The sequenced CDR3 bases are TGTGCCAGCAGCTTACGGTCAGGGGGCGACGGTGGC. The encoded protein is CASSLRSGGDGG. The complete CDR3 protein is CASSLRSGGDGGYTF.

With regard to this clone: The CDR3 is cut off 3 residues early in the read; its end comes from the germline J gene. The chain is built from TRBV6-2 or TRBV6-3 and TRBJ2-2, with TRBD1 identical over 7 bases. J was trimmed by 0 bases and V by 6 bases; bases with no gene match: 10. The CDR3 is 17 amino acids. Germline CDR1 and CDR2: MNHEY and SVGEGT. The CDR3 reads CASSPTTGRPNTGELFF. CDR3 DNA (partial): TGTGCCAGCAGCCCAACGACAGGGCGACCGAACACCGGGGAG.